The 11 T cell receptor beta chains reported below all come from one sample, sequenced in a study of vaccination effects on CD4 cells after COVID-19. Antigens of these TCRs are unknown. Repertoires were generated with immunoSEQ multiplex PCR, while TCRdb's copy carries only in-frame clones and drops some. Altogether roughly 70,000 clones are present, around 70% being singletons, with the ten largest covering more than 5%. Sequencing in the ViraFEST assay came after antigen-specific CD4+ T cells had been expanded with viral peptide pools, which were used to stimulate PBMC. Culture proceeded for about ten days, and CD4+ T cells were then isolated. Infection dated between March and December 2020, before the Alpha, Beta and Delta variants reached the United States. Sequences were derived from CD4+ T cells from PBMCs cultured with HIV peptides, sampled before COVID-19 vaccination. The sample's subset: HIV-1 Nef peptide pool negative control/reference culture. The receptors were sampled from a human donor who had a prior SARS-CoV-2 infection.

This sequence joins TRBV29-1 and TRBJ2-5, with a tentative D call TRBD2 (7 bases). The CDR3 consists of 12 residues. Looked up from germline, CDR1 is SQVTM and CDR2 is ANQGSEA. V was clipped by 7 bases and J by 5 bases, with 14 bases between them. CDR3 in amino acids: CSGSRGGETQYF. CDR3 nucleotide sequence: TGCAGCGGATCCAGGGGAGGGGAGACCCAGTACTTC.

This chain uses TRBV18 with TRBJ2-7; D is perhaps TRBD2 (5 bases). The CDR3 extends over 13 amino acids. Trimming stripped 0 bases from V and 4 bases from J, with 7 bases between. Germline V gives CDR1 KGHSH, CDR2 LQKENI. The CDR3 DNA is TGTGCCAGCTCACCACCGGGAGTATACGAGCAGTACTTC. As protein: CASSPPGVYEQYF.

The V gene is TRBV6-5, the J gene TRBJ1-2; D is possibly TRBD1 (6 bases). The length of the CDR3 is 12 residues. Germline loops: CDR1 MNHEY, CDR2 SVGAGI. The V end lost 4 bases, the J end lost 6 bases, and 9 bases lay between the germline ends. The CDR3 coding sequence is TGTGCCAGCAGTTCTCAGGGGCATGGCTACACCTTC. Translating it yields CASSSQGHGYTF.

The table lists this clone with a few counts. The chain uses TRBV5-4 and TRBJ2-7; possibly TRBD2 for D (5 bases). The ends were cut back, 8 bases at V and 3 bases at J, with 15 bases in the middle. The CDR3 extends over 13 amino acids. CDR1 SGHNT and CDR2 YYREEE come from the germline V gene (reference sequence). The CDR3 DNA reads TGTGCCAGTAGCGTTCGAATAGGCTACGAGCAGTACTTC. Protein product: CASSVRIGYEQYF.

J is TRBJ2-1 and V is TRBV3-1 (or the pseudogene TRBV3-2); TRBD1 is a possible D gene (5 bases). This CDR3 spans 12 amino acids. Trimming took 6 bases from V and 6 from J, leaving 9 bases between them. Germline V gene data show CDR1 as LGHDT and CDR2 as YNNKEL (reference sequence). The DNA of the CDR3 is TGTGCCAGCAGTCAGGGCCGCAATGAGCAGTTCTTC. It is translated as CASSQGRNEQFF.

This chain's CDR3 is CATSPSAGLAGYTGELFF. The CDR3 bases are TGTGCCACCAGCCCGTCCGCCGGACTAGCGGGGTACACCGGGGAGCTGTTTTTT. The V and J genes are TRBV24-1 and TRBJ2-2; 12 nucleotides agree with TRBD2. CDR1 and CDR2 (germline): KGHDR, SFDVKD. The CDR3 is made up of 18 amino acids. V lost 7 bases, J lost 3 bases, and 11 bases stayed unmatched.

J is TRBJ1-1 and V is TRBV7-2; D ambiguous. Trimming removed 2 bases from V and 2 bases from J, with 9 bases in between. This CDR3 has 14 amino acids. The germline V gene encodes CDR1 SGHTA and CDR2 FQGNSA. This chain's CDR3 is CASSLTVLNTEAFF. The CDR3, as DNA: TGTGCCAGCAGCTTAACAGTCCTTAACACTGAAGCTTTCTTT.

This clone was seen only once. The chain uses TRBV5-1 and TRBJ2-7; 10 bases line up with TRBD1. This CDR3 contains 15 residues. Germline values: CDR1 SGHRS, CDR2 YFSETQ. Trimming took 4 bases from V and 5 from J; bases not matched to a gene: 9. The CDR3 region is CASSPPGTGDNEQYF. Here the CDR3 DNA reads TGCGCCAGCAGCCCTCCCGGGACAGGGGACAACGAGCAGTACTTC.

The V call is TRBV3-1 (or the pseudogene TRBV3-2), the J call TRBJ2-3, with 15 positions matching TRBD2. The CDR3 consists of 20 residues. Germline CDR1 reads LGHDT; CDR2 reads YNNKEL (reference sequence). Trimming cost V 2 bases and J 4 bases; bases outside gene matches: 13. Here the CDR3 reads CASSQKRTSGGAGSADTQYF. The CDR3 coding sequence is TGTGCCAGCAGCCAAAAAAGGACTAGCGGGGGGGCCGGCTCGGCAGATACGCAGTATTTT.

Here the CDR3 reads CASSSRESYEQYF. The DNA for the CDR3 is TGTGCCAGCAGTTCCAGGGAGTCCTACGAGCAGTACTTC. The J gene is TRBJ2-7, the V gene TRBV12-3 or TRBV12-4, with D perhaps being TRBD1 or TRBD2 (5 bases each). The length of the CDR3 is 13 residues. V was pared by 4 bases and J by 1 base, with 8 bases between.

The CDR3 region has the DNA TGTGCCAGCGCCCTTGTCGAACAGTCACCCCTCCACTTT. This codes for CASALVEQSPLHF. The rearrangement joins TRBV10-3 to TRBJ1-6; unclear D gene. Trimming removed 10 bases from V and 10 bases from J, with 17 bases in between. The CDR3 has 13 amino acids. Germline V gene data show CDR1 as ENHRY and CDR2 as SYGVKD.